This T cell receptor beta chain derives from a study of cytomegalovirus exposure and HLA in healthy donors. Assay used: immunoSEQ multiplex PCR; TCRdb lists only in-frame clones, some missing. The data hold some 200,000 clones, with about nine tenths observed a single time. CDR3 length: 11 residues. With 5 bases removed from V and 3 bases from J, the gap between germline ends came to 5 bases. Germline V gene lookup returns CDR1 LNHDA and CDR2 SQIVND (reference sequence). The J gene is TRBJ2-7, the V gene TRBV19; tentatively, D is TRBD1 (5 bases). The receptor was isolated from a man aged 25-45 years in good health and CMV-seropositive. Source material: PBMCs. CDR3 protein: CASSQGYEQYF. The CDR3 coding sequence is TGTGCCAGTAGTCAGGGCTACGAGCAGTACTTC.